Below, one T cell receptor beta chain is given with its context. Its antigen is currently unknown. The data were taken from a study of Ad26.COV2.S vaccination and SARS-CoV-2 variants. About the study: Donor joined the COV1001 Ad26.COV2.S trial arm. Donor got 5x10^10 or 1x10^11 viral particles of Ad26.COV2.S. Study-level results: Those who received vaccine or placebo ended up with similar non-spike TCR breadth.

The repertoire was sequenced with immunoSEQ multiplex PCR; TCRdb's copy has only in-frame clones and lacks some. The sample yields hundreds of thousands of clones, 75% to 90% seen once. The CDR3 covers 16 residues. V lost 4 bases and J lost 3, with 17 bases in between. Germline assignment: CDR1 SGHKS and CDR2 YYEKEE (reference sequence). Treatment: 19 received Ad26.COV2.S at low or high dose, single or two shots; 5 received placebo; per-sample allocation not given. On day 63 after the first injection, vaccine and placebo recipients gave samples. An adult aged 18-55 years in Boston served as the donor.

The sample here was peripheral blood, taken in a trial of Ad26.COV2.S vaccine versus placebo. This rearrangement joins TRBV5-5 to TRBJ2-1; D is undetermined. The source is a person aged 18 to 65 who received the Ad26.COV2.S COVID-19 vaccine or a placebo. The CDR3 DNA sequence: TGTGCCAGCAGCGTTACGACGGATTCTTACTACAATGAGCAGTTCTTC. It codes for CASSVTTDSYYNEQFF.